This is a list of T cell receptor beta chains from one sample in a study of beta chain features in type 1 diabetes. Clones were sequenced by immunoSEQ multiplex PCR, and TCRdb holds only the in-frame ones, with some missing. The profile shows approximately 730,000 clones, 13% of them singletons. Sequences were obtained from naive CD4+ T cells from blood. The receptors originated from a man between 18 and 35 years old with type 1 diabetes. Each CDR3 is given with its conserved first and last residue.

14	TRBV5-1	CASSTPGTQETQYF
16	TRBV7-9	CASSSPDRGLVDEQFF
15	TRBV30	CAWSEQGWSGNTIYF
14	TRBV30	CAWRPGQGISPLHF
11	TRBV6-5	CASSRPPGLHF
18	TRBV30	CAWSVSIAQGANTGELFF
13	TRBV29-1	CSVVEGTNQPQHF
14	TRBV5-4	CASSQPGGAYEQYF
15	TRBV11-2	CASFEGRGYQETQYF
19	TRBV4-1	CASSQDRAGGLPTYNEQFF
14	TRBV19	CASTRGDTNSPLHF
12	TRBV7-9	CASSSSRRGQYF
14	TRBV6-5	CASSPGYGANVLTF
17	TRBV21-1	CASRLPWGPLVDEKLFF
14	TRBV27	CASSRPGQGYEQYF
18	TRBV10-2	CASSESGQAFYSNQPQHF
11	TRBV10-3	CAISERGKLFF
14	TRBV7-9	CASGGDRDNEKLFF
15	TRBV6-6	CASSLGLAGRGEQFF
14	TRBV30	CAWSLGTTVREQFF
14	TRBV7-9	CASSLAQGAGGYTF
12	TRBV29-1	CSCGTPGYGYTF
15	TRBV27	CASSRRTGQDSPLHF
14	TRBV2	CASSGQGAVYEQYF
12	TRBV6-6	CASVGYWDTQYF
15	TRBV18	CASTGPGGPYNEQFF
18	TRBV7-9	CASSSRSLPGQGAVEQYF
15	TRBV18	CASSPWTGDQETQYF
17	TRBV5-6	CASSRRSGRIGNTEAFF
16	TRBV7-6	CASSLTGGRMNTEAFF
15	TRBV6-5	CASSQGGMSSYEQYF
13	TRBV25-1	CASRVPGDNEQFF
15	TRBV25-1	CASSEYGTVNTEAFF
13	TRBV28	CASMGTELMELFF
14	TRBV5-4	CASSLGQGASEQYF
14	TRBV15	CATSSFRQVHEQYF
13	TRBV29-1	CSVRRGDYSEQYF
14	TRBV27	CASSSEGGFEKLFF
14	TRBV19	CASSYPGTGYGYTF
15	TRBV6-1	CASSDGGRGTYGYTF
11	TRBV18	CASWGRSEAFF
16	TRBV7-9	CASSQTSGGTYNEQFF
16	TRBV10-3	CAIKSSERESTDTQYF